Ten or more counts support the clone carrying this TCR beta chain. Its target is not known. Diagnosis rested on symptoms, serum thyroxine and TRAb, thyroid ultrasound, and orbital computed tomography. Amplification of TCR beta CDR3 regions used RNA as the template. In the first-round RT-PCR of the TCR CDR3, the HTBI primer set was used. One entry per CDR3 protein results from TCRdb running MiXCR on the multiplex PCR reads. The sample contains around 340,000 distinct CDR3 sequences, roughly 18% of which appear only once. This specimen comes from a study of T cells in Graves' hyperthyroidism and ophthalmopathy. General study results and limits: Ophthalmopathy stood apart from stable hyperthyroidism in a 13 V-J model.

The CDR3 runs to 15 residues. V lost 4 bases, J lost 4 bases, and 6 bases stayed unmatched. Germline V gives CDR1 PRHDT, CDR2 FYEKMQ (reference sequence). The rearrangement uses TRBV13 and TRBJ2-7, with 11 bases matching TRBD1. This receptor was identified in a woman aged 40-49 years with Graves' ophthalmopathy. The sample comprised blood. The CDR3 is CASSSRDRGLYEQYF. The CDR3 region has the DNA TGTGCCAGCAGCTCCCGGGACAGGGGGTTATACGAGCAGTACTTC.